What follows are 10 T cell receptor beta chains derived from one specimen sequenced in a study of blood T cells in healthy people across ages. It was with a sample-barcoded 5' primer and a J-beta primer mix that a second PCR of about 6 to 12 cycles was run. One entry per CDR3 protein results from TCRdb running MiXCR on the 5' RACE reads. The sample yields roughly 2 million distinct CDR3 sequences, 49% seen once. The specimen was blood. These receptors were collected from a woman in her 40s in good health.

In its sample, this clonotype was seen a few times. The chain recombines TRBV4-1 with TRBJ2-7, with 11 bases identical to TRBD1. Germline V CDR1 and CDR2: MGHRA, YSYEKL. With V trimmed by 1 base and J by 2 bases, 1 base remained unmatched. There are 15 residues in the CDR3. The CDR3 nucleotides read TGCGCCAGCAGCCAAGTGGGACAGGGGGCCTACGAGCAGTACTTC. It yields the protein CASSQVGQGAYEQYF.

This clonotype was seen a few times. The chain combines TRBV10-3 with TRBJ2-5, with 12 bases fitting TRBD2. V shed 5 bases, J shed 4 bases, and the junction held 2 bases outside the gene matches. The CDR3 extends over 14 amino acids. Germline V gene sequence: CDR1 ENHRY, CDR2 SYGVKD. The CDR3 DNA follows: TGTGCCATCAGTCTAGCGGGGGGGCGAGAGACCCAGTACTTC. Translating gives CAISLAGGRETQYF.

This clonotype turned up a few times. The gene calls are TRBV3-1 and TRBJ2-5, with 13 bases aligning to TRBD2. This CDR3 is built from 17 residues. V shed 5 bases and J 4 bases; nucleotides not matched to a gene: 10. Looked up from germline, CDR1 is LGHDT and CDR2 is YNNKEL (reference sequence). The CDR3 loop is CASSMEPGLAGRETQYF. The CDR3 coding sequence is TGTGCCAGCAGCATGGAGCCGGGACTAGCGGGGAGAGAGACCCAGTACTTC.

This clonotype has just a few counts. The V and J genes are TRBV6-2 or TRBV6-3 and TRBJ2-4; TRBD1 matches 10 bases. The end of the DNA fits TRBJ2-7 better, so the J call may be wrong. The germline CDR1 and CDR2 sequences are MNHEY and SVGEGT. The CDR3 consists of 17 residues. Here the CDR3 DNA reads TGTGCCAGCAGTTATGAGAGGACAGGGGGACTGCCCGACGAGCAGTACTTC. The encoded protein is CASSYERTGGLPDEQYF.

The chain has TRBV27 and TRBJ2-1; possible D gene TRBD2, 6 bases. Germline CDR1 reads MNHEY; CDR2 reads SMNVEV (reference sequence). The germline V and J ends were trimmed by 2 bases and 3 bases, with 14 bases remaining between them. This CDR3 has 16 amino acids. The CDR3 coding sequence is TGTGCCAGCAGTTTACGGCTGGCTAGCGTCTACAATGAGCAGTTCTTC. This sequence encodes CASSLRLASVYNEQFF.

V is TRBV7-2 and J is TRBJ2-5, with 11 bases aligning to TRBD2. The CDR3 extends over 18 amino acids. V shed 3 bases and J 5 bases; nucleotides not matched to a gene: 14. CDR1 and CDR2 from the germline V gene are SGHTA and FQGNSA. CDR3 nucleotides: TGTGCCAGCAGCTTTGGTAGCGGGGGGGCTATAGGAGCGGAGACCCAGTACTTC. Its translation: CASSFGSGGAIGAETQYF.

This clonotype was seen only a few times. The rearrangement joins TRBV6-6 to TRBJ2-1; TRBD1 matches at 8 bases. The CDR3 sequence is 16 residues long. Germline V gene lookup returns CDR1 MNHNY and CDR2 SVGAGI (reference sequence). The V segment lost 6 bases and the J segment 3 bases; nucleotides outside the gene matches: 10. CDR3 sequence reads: CASSNERDRNYNEQFF. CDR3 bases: TGTGCCAGCAGCAATGAACGGGACAGGAACTACAATGAGCAGTTCTTC.

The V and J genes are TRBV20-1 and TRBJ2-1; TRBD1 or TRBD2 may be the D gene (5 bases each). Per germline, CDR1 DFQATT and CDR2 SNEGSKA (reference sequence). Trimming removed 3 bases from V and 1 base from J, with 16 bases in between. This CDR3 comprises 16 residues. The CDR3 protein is CSASSRKGSSYNEQFF. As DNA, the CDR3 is TGCAGTGCTAGTTCCCGGAAGGGGAGTTCCTACAATGAGCAGTTCTTC.

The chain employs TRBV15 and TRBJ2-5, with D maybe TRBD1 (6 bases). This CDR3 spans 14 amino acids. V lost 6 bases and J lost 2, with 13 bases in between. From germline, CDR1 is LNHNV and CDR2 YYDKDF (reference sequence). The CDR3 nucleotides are TGTGCCACCAGACGGACAGAACTGCAAGAGACCCAGTACTTC. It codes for CATRRTELQETQYF. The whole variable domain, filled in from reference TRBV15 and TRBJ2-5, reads DAMVIQNPRYQVTQFGKPVTLSCSQTLNHNVMYWYQQKSSQAPKLLFHYYDKDFNNEADTPDNFQSRRPNTSFCFLDIRSPGLGDTAMYLCATRRTELQETQYFGPGTRLLVL.

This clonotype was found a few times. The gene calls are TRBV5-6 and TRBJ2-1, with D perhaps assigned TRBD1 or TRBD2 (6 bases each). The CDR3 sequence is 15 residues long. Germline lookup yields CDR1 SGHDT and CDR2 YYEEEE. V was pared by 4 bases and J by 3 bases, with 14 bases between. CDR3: CASSEWGADYNEQFF. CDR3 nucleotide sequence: TGTGCCAGCAGCGAATGGGGGGCCGACTACAATGAGCAGTTCTTC.